The 32 T cell receptor beta chains below come from one sample, sequenced in a study of response to subunit inactivated influenza vaccine. TCRdb re-called the RT-PCR reads through MiXCR, storing one row per CDR3 protein. Among roughly 290,000 distinct CDR3 sequences listed, about a fifth were seen once. Specimen: PBMCs from blood, collected less than 22 months after vaccination. The receptors come from a man aged 45 to 70 who received an inactivated influenza vaccine.

The chain employs TRBV6-1 and TRBJ2-3, with D hard to call. Looked up from germline, CDR1 is MNHNS and CDR2 is SASEGT. The CDR3 contains 14 residues. V shed 7 bases and J shed 5 bases, with 16 bases lying between them. The CDR3 loop is CASTIRSTRDTQYF. The CDR3 DNA sequence: TGTGCCAGCACCATCCGGTCCACGAGAGATACGCAGTATTTT.

V and J are TRBV5-1 and TRBJ2-2; 15 bases map to TRBD2. The V and J ends lost 0 bases and 1 base, in that order; junction bases with no gene match: 4. This CDR3 is 19 amino acids long. Germline V gene lookup returns CDR1 SGHRS and CDR2 YFSETQ. The CDR3 reads CASSLVGLAGGMNTGELFF. DNA for the CDR3: TGCGCCAGCAGCTTGGTTGGACTAGCGGGGGGGATGAACACCGGGGAGCTGTTTTTT.

This chain uses TRBV18 with TRBJ1-4; D gene uncertain. The CDR3 runs 12 residues. V was shortened by 6 bases and J by 8 bases, with 10 bases between the two germline ends. CDR1 and CDR2 from the germline V gene are KGHSH and LQKENI. The CDR3 sequence is CASSTPGEKLFF. The CDR3 nucleotides are TGTGCCAGCTCGACCCCGGGCGAAAAACTGTTTTTT.

The chain combines TRBV5-1 with TRBJ2-5; 12 bases align to TRBD2. Germline CDR1 and CDR2: SGHRS and YFSETQ. The CDR3 length is 15 residues. The V segment lost 3 bases and the J segment 6 bases; nucleotides outside the gene matches: 6. The CDR3 region is CASSSTSGGRQTQYF. The CDR3 DNA follows: TGCGCCAGCAGCTCGACTAGCGGGGGACGGCAGACCCAGTACTTC.

This clonotype was observed a handful of times. The rearrangement links TRBV3-1 to TRBJ1-1; possible D gene TRBD1, 5 bases. V lost 2 bases to trimming and J lost 7 bases, with 11 bases between them. Germline V gene lookup returns CDR1 LGHDT and CDR2 YNNKEL (reference sequence). The CDR3 loop spans 13 amino acids. The CDR3 DNA reads as TGTGCCAGCAGCCAAATAGGGGCTAGTGAAGCTTTCTTT. Residues: CASSQIGASEAFF.

The CDR3 coding sequence is TGTGCCAGTAGCTTTAGCGGGAGAAATGAGCAGTTCTTC. Its translation is CASSFSGRNEQFF. The rearrangement joins TRBV19 to TRBJ2-1, with 9 bases identical to TRBD2. Germline V gives CDR1 LNHDA, CDR2 SQIVND (reference sequence). The CDR3 is 13 amino acids. The V and J ends lost 6 bases and 7 bases, in that order; junction bases with no gene match: 4.

This clonotype was seen a few times. The chain employs TRBV4-3 and TRBJ1-5, with D hard to call. The CDR3 is made up of 14 amino acids. Trimming cost V 0 bases and J 6 bases, with 9 bases left between them. CDR1 and CDR2 (germline): LGHNA, YSLEER. CDR3 in amino acids: CASSQDIQGQPQHF. The CDR3 nucleotides read TGCGCCAGCAGCCAAGATATTCAAGGTCAGCCCCAGCATTTT.

This sequence joins TRBV4-2 and TRBJ2-1; a weak D match, TRBD1 (5 bases). This CDR3 has 13 residues. With 2 bases removed from V and 7 bases from J, the gap between germline ends came to 9 bases. Germline V gives CDR1 LGHNA, CDR2 YNFKEQ. In nucleotides, the CDR3 is TGTGCCAGCAGCCAAAACAAGGGGAATGAGCAGTTCTTC. Translating gives CASSQNKGNEQFF.

This chain joins TRBV7-8 and TRBJ2-1; the match to TRBD2 covers 7 bases. The CDR3 totals 19 residues. V gave up 3 bases and J gave up 1 base; unmatched junction bases: 15. Germline V lookup: CDR1 SGHVS, CDR2 FQNEAQ. CDR3 coding DNA: TGTGCCAGCAGCTTCCCGCTCAGAATTGGGGAGGGGTCCTACAATGAGCAGTTCTTC. Amino acid sequence: CASSFPLRIGEGSYNEQFF.

This chain uses TRBV9 with TRBJ2-4, with 10 bases lining up with TRBD2. CDR1 and CDR2 (germline): SGDLS, YYNGEE. The CDR3 is 19 amino acids. Unmatched junction bases numbered 11, after V lost 2 bases and J lost 0 bases. In DNA, the CDR3 is TGTGCCAGCAGCGTCGGACTAGCGGTCACCGGACTAGCCAAAAACATTCAGTACTTC. This encodes CASSVGLAVTGLAKNIQYF.

This clonotype was recorded a few times. V gene TRBV20-1 combines with J gene TRBJ2-2; 8 bases map to TRBD2. With V trimmed by 2 bases and J by 1 base, 9 bases remained unmatched. CDR1 DFQATT and CDR2 SNEGSKA come from the germline V gene (reference sequence). The CDR3 contains 17 residues. CDR3 in DNA: TGCAGTGCTAGAAACCCGGGCCTAGCGGGGAACACCGGGGAGCTGTTTTTT. The encoded protein is CSARNPGLAGNTGELFF.

This clonotype was picked up a small number of times. The rearrangement links TRBV12-3 or TRBV12-4 to TRBJ2-4; 8 nucleotides align to TRBD2. The ends lost 7 bases at V and 6 bases at J; junction bases unmatched: 8. The CDR3 is made up of 14 amino acids. As DNA, the CDR3 is TGTGCCAGCAAGACAGCGGGAGAGCGAAACATTCAGTACTTC. It yields the protein CASKTAGERNIQYF.

Of note for this clonotype: The limits of the CDR3 on the DNA are not certain, so only TCRdb's listed CDR3 is given. The chain recombines TRBV28 with TRBJ1-4. The germline V gene encodes CDR1 MDHEN and CDR2 SYDVKM. The length of the CDR3 is 16 amino acids, counting both ends. This CDR3 is CASSSSGTLVNEKLFF.

DNA for the CDR3: TGTGCCAGCTCCCCAGGACAGGGTTTGGGCACTGAAGCTTTCTTT. It is translated as CASSPGQGLGTEAFF. The chain combines TRBV18 with TRBJ1-1, with 8 bases lining up with TRBD1. V lost 6 bases, J lost 4 bases, and 10 bases stayed unmatched. Germline loops: CDR1 KGHSH, CDR2 LQKENI. The CDR3 totals 15 residues.

This sequence joins TRBV7-9 and TRBJ2-5; possibly TRBD1 for D (5 bases). The CDR3 spans 14 residues. Germline CDR1 is SEHNR and CDR2 is FQNEAQ (reference sequence). V lost 5 bases and J 2 bases, leaving 12 bases between the germline ends. The CDR3 region is CASSRQTKQETQYF. In DNA, the CDR3 is TGTGCCAGCAGCCGACAGACAAAACAAGAGACCCAGTACTTC.

This clonotype was counted between two and nine times. The chain uses TRBV7-8 and TRBJ2-3; TRBD1 agrees at 7 bases. Germline assignment: CDR1 SGHVS and CDR2 FQNEAQ. The CDR3 is 15 residues long. With V trimmed by 3 bases and J by 4 bases, 7 bases remained unmatched. The CDR3 sequence: CASSFDRVGADTQYF. Written as DNA, the CDR3 is TGTGCCAGCAGCTTCGACAGGGTTGGGGCAGATACGCAGTATTTT.

This clonotype was counted only a few times. As DNA, the CDR3 is TGTGCCATCAGTGAGCCGGGACAGGGAGTAACTGAAGCTTTCTTT. It yields the protein CAISEPGQGVTEAFF. This chain connects TRBV10-3 to TRBJ1-1; 9 bases are shared with TRBD1. Germline V gene lookup returns CDR1 ENHRY and CDR2 SYGVKD. CDR3 length equals 15 residues. V lost 2 bases, J lost 5 bases, and 6 bases stayed unmatched.

This clonotype was counted at least ten times. The chain employs TRBV6-1 and TRBJ2-1; 9 bases are shared with TRBD2. The J segment lost 6 bases and the V segment lost 4 bases, leaving 7 bases of the junction unmatched. This CDR3 spans 15 amino acids. Germline V gene sequence: CDR1 MNHNS, CDR2 SASEGT. CDR3 DNA sequence: TGTGCCAGCAGTGTGGCGGGGGGGCCTAGCAATGAGCAGTTCTTC. Protein product: CASSVAGGPSNEQFF.

This clonotype has only a few counts. CDR3 bases: TGTGCCAGTAGTATAACCCCCGACGGGGAGCTGTTTTTT. Its protein is CASSITPDGELFF. The V call is TRBV19, the J call TRBJ2-2; no clear D gene. V lost 2 bases to trimming and J lost 7 bases, with 8 bases between them. The CDR3 is 13 residues long. In germline, CDR1 is LNHDA, CDR2 SQIVND (reference sequence).

V usage is TRBV5-1 and J usage is TRBJ2-7; TRBD2 matches 8 bases. V trimming: 6 bases; J trimming: 5 bases; junction bases outside the gene matches: 10. The CDR3 is 14 amino acids. The germline V gene encodes CDR1 SGHRS and CDR2 YFSETQ. CDR3 residues: CASKPGTSIDEQYF. The CDR3 DNA reads as TGCGCCAGCAAACCGGGGACTAGTATCGACGAGCAGTACTTC.

At least ten counts were recorded for this clonotype. The V and J genes are TRBV18 and TRBJ1-1, with no clear D. The V end was cut by 5 bases, the J end by 0 bases, with 7 bases between. Germline-derived CDR1 and CDR2 are KGHSH and LQKENI. This CDR3 region has 13 residues. The CDR3 loop is CASSFDLNTEAFF. The CDR3 DNA sequence: TGTGCCAGCTCATTCGACCTGAACACTGAAGCTTTCTTT.

This clonotype turned up a few times. V and J are TRBV20-1 and TRBJ1-1; D remains ambiguous. V was trimmed by 6 bases and J by 1 base, leaving 12 bases between them. This CDR3 has 13 residues. The germline V gene has CDR1 DFQATT and CDR2 SNEGSKA (reference sequence). CDR3 bases: TGCAGTGCAACTGATCCATCGAACACTGAAGCTTTCTTT. Residues: CSATDPSNTEAFF.

There are many counts of this clonotype. The chain uses TRBV6-5 and TRBJ1-1, with a weak D call TRBD1 (5 bases). The V gene lost 0 bases and the J gene lost 4 bases, with 9 bases spanning the gap. Germline V gene data show CDR1 as MNHEY and CDR2 as SVGAGI. This CDR3 is built from 14 residues. The CDR3 DNA follows: TGTGCCAGCAGTTACTCGTCCGGGGCCACTGAAGCTTTCTTT. Its translation is CASSYSSGATEAFF.

This clonotype was detected ten times or more. This chain joins TRBV3-1 and TRBJ1-1; D gene uncertain. This CDR3 spans 13 amino acids. In germline, CDR1 is LGHDT, CDR2 YNNKEL (reference sequence). V was trimmed by 3 bases and J by 1 base, leaving 6 bases between them. CDR3 residues: CASSQAGNTEAFF. For the CDR3, the DNA is TGTGCCAGCAGCCAGGCGGGGAACACTGAAGCTTTCTTT.

The chain couples TRBV29-1 to TRBJ2-7; D possibly uses TRBD1 or TRBD2 (6 bases each). The CDR3 contains 11 residues. Trimming took off 7 bases at V and 5 bases at J, with 12 bases between the two ends. The germline CDR1 and CDR2 sequences are SQVTM and ANQGSEA. This CDR3 is CSAGARNEQYF. CDR3 DNA: TGCAGCGCGGGGGCGCGGAACGAGCAGTACTTC.

The genes are TRBV20-1 and TRBJ2-7; 10 bases align to TRBD2. V dropped 3 bases and J dropped 4; count of bases not matched to a gene: 12. The CDR3 is 16 amino acids. Germline CDR1 DFQATT, CDR2 SNEGSKA (reference sequence). In DNA form, the CDR3 reads TGCAGTGCTAGCCGGACTAGCGGCTTAAGTGGGTACGAGCAGTACTTC. Amino acid sequence: CSASRTSGLSGYEQYF.

This chain joins TRBV28 and TRBJ1-5, with no clear D. Trimming removed 1 base from V and 2 bases from J, with 6 bases in between. The CDR3 is 14 amino acids. Germline V gene sequence: CDR1 MDHEN, CDR2 SYDVKM. CDR3 region: CASSLFRGNQPQHF. For the CDR3, the DNA is TGTGCCAGCAGTTTATTTCGTGGCAATCAGCCCCAGCATTTT.

This clonotype has just a few counts. The chain links TRBV4-1 to TRBJ2-5; D possibly matches TRBD1 or TRBD2 (5 bases each). From germline, CDR1 is MGHRA and CDR2 YSYEKL. Trimming removed 4 bases at V and 4 bases at J, with 13 bases between. The CDR3 contains 14 residues. The CDR3 here is CASSPGPGRETQYF. CDR3 coding DNA: TGCGCCAGCAGCCCGGGACCCGGACGAGAGACCCAGTACTTC.

The rearrangement links TRBV20-1 to TRBJ1-6; D call uncertain. The CDR3 length is 19 residues. In germline, CDR1 is DFQATT, CDR2 SNEGSKA (reference sequence). V gave up 0 bases and J gave up 0 bases, with 18 bases separating them. The CDR3 loop is CSARDFGPRTSSYNSPLHF. CDR3 nucleotides: TGCAGTGCTAGAGATTTCGGCCCCAGAACTTCCTCCTATAATTCACCCCTCCACTTT.

This chain joins TRBV12-3 or TRBV12-4 and TRBJ1-2; no clear D gene. The CDR3 covers 13 residues. V lost 6 bases and J lost 8, with 16 bases in between. As DNA, the CDR3 is TGTGCCAGCAGCCAGTCAGTGGTGAAGGGCTACACCTTC. Translating it yields CASSQSVVKGYTF.

The chain uses TRBV4-3 and TRBJ2-4; TRBD1 agrees at 7 bases. The junction had 5 bases not matched to a gene; V was cut back by 0 bases and J by 0 bases. Per germline, CDR1 LGHNA and CDR2 YSLEER. CDR3 size: 17 residues. In DNA, the CDR3 is TGCGCCAGCAGCCAAGATGGTGCAGGGGGAGCCAAAAACATTCAGTACTTC. Protein product: CASSQDGAGGAKNIQYF.

The J gene is TRBJ2-5, the V gene TRBV28, with D uncertain. The germline V gene has CDR1 MDHEN and CDR2 SYDVKM. V was cut by 6 bases and J by 0 bases, with 8 bases left in between. The CDR3 extends over 13 amino acids. CDR3 DNA sequence: TGTGCCAGCAGACCCACGAACCAAGAGACCCAGTACTTC. Translation: CASRPTNQETQYF.